The next 23 T cell receptor beta chains were all read from a single sample in a study of Graves' ophthalmopathy and Graves' hyperthyroidism. RNA transcripts yielded amplified TCR beta CDR3 regions. HTBI primers were used in a first-round RT-PCR, which preceded a second-round multiplex PCR. TCRdb reprocessed the multiplex PCR reads via MiXCR and lists one record per CDR3 protein. This table holds around 400,000 distinct CDR3 sequences, about 21% found once. The sample was peripheral blood. The receptors were sampled from a woman aged 18-29 years with stable Graves' hyperthyroidism.

At least ten counts were recorded for this clonotype. The rearrangement links TRBV11-2 to TRBJ1-5, with 8 nucleotides matching TRBD1. Per germline, CDR1 SGHAT and CDR2 FQNNGV. This CDR3 is built from 16 residues. The V segment lost 5 bases and the J segment 2 bases; nucleotides outside the gene matches: 8. CDR3 protein: CASSPVQGAGNQPQHF. As DNA, the CDR3 is TGTGCCAGCAGCCCGGTCCAGGGGGCAGGCAATCAGCCCCAGCATTTT.

This clonotype was counted between two and nine times. The CDR3 nucleotides are TGCGCCAGCAGCTCCCCGGGGGGCCGGAGTGCCGGGGAGCTGTTTTTT. This codes for CASSSPGGRSAGELFF. The chain couples TRBV5-1 to TRBJ2-2; a possible D gene is TRBD2 (7 bases). Germline V lookup: CDR1 SGHRS, CDR2 YFSETQ. CDR3 length equals 16 residues. The V gene lost 3 bases and the J gene lost 6 bases, with 18 bases spanning the gap.

This clonotype was seen many times. V gene TRBV29-1 combines with J gene TRBJ2-4, with 9 bases lining up with TRBD1. CDR1 SQVTM and CDR2 ANQGSEA come from the germline V gene. The CDR3 has 13 residues. V shed 1 base and J 7 bases; nucleotides not matched to a gene: 2. DNA for the CDR3: TGCAGCGTTGAAGGACAGGGGGAGAACATTCAGTACTTC. It codes for CSVEGQGENIQYF.

This clonotype was seen repeatedly, ten times or more. V gene TRBV7-9 combines with J gene TRBJ2-2; 7 bases fit TRBD1. Per germline, CDR1 SEHNR and CDR2 FQNEAQ (reference sequence). The CDR3 loop spans 16 amino acids. Trimming cost V 1 base and J 0 bases; bases outside gene matches: 2. This chain's CDR3 is CASSLGQGPNTGELFF. CDR3 sequence (DNA): TGTGCCAGCAGCTTAGGACAGGGACCGAACACCGGGGAGCTGTTTTTT.

As regards this clonotype: A single base separates this from a much larger clone, so it may be a read error. The chain combines TRBV11-2 with TRBJ2-7; tentatively, D is TRBD1 (5 bases). V gave up 6 bases and J gave up 4 bases, with 16 bases separating them. This CDR3 has 14 amino acids. In germline, CDR1 is SGHAT, CDR2 FQNNGV. CDR3 DNA sequence: TGTGCCAGCAGTCAGGGAAGACGCGATTACGAGCAGTACTTC. It translates to CASSQGRRDYEQYF.

The sample holds many counts of this clonotype. V and J are TRBV11-1 and TRBJ1-2; TRBD1 agrees at 8 bases. The CDR3 loop spans 18 amino acids. Germline CDR1 SGHAT, CDR2 FQDESV (reference sequence). With 2 bases clipped from V and 4 bases from J, the junction kept 15 bases outside the gene matches. CDR3 loop: CASSLYKSRTGFRYGYTF. The CDR3, as DNA: TGTGCCAGCAGCTTATATAAGTCTCGGACAGGGTTTCGCTATGGCTACACCTTC.

This clonotype was seen a few times. V usage is TRBV4-1 and J usage is TRBJ2-2; possible D gene TRBD2, 5 bases. Per the germline V gene, CDR1 is MGHRA and CDR2 is YSYEKL. The V and J ends lost 0 bases and 5 bases respectively, with 16 bases between them. The CDR3 runs 17 residues. CDR3 nucleotides: TGCGCCAGCAGCCAAGATTTGGTCCGACGCGGGACCGGGGAGCTGTTTTTT. Residues: CASSQDLVRRGTGELFF.

This clonotype came up many times. The chain couples TRBV7-9 to TRBJ1-5; D may be TRBD1 (5 bases). V shed 5 bases and J shed 7 bases, with 15 bases lying between them. CDR1 is SEHNR and CDR2 is FQNEAQ in the germline V gene (reference sequence). The CDR3 contains 14 residues. The CDR3 DNA reads TGTGCCAGCAGCCCAGGGTCAGCTAACCAGCCCCAGCATTTT. This gives the protein CASSPGSANQPQHF.

This clonotype was found many times. The V call is TRBV7-2, the J call TRBJ2-7; TRBD2 matches 8 bases. The V segment lost 5 bases and the J segment 3 bases; nucleotides outside the gene matches: 9. Germline V gene sequence: CDR1 SGHTA, CDR2 FQGNSA. The CDR3 is 15 amino acids. The CDR3 region has the DNA TGTGCCAGCAGCATTTTAGCGGGGCTCATCTACGAGCAGTACTTC. As protein: CASSILAGLIYEQYF.

The chain has TRBV7-9 and TRBJ1-2; D is unclear. Germline V lookup: CDR1 SEHNR, CDR2 FQNEAQ (reference sequence). V dropped 5 bases and J dropped 8 bases, with 18 bases sitting between them. The CDR3 loop spans 14 amino acids. The CDR3 loop is CASSLKDGFGGYTF. The CDR3 region has the DNA TGTGCCAGCAGCCTTAAGGACGGGTTTGGAGGCTACACCTTC.

The CDR3 reads CAISRDGDNTGELFF. CDR3 DNA: TGTGCCATCAGCAGGGACGGGGATAACACCGGGGAGCTGTTTTTT. The chain uses TRBV10-3 and TRBJ2-2; D is possibly TRBD1 or TRBD2 (5 bases each). This CDR3 has 15 residues. CDR1 is ENHRY, CDR2 SYGVKD, per germline. The V end was cut by 6 bases, the J end by 2 bases, with 13 bases between.

V gene TRBV30 combines with J gene TRBJ1-2; D remains ambiguous. The V and J ends lost 1 base and 5 bases respectively, with 17 bases between them. This CDR3 region has 15 residues. Germline V gene data show CDR1 as GTSNPN and CDR2 as SVGIG (reference sequence). CDR3 region: CAWSGLTPAEYGYTF. CDR3 coding DNA: TGTGCCTGGAGTGGACTGACCCCGGCAGAATATGGCTACACCTTC.

This clonotype has ten or more counts. V is TRBV28 and J is TRBJ2-5; 14 nucleotides line up with TRBD2. V was clipped by 0 bases and J by 8 bases; unmatched bases: 5. Germline CDR1 reads MDHEN; CDR2 reads SYDVKM. The CDR3 length is 16 residues. The CDR3 protein is CASSLWTSGRANTQYF. The CDR3 nucleotides read TGTGCCAGCAGTTTATGGACTAGCGGGAGGGCGAACACCCAGTACTTC.

This clonotype was seen repeatedly, ten times or more. The chain has TRBV20-1 and TRBJ2-5, with no clear D. The CDR3 is 13 amino acids. V was pared by 1 base and J by 2 bases, with 8 bases between. CDR1 and CDR2 (germline): DFQATT, SNEGSKA (reference sequence). Here the CDR3 DNA reads TGCAGTGCTAGAGTAGACGGGCAAGAGACCCAGTACTTC. Translation gives CSARVDGQETQYF.

This clonotype was recorded many times. The rearrangement uses TRBV12-3 or TRBV12-4 and TRBJ1-5; TRBD1 is a possible D gene (6 bases). The CDR3 consists of 13 residues. Trimming stripped 9 bases from V and 9 bases from J, with 18 bases between. CDR3 region: CASKTQGTGPQHF. CDR3 DNA sequence: TGTGCCAGTAAAACACAGGGCACGGGGCCCCAGCATTTT.

The gene calls are TRBV6-1 and TRBJ1-6, with unresolved D. The CDR3 is 15 amino acids. Germline loops: CDR1 MNHNS, CDR2 SASEGT. V was cut by 4 bases and J by 6 bases, with 13 bases left in between. Written as DNA, the CDR3 is TGTGCCAGCAGTGGAGGCCGGATCCTTAATTCACCCCTCCACTTT. The encoded protein is CASSGGRILNSPLHF.

The chain couples TRBV6-5 to TRBJ1-2; D not resolved. The CDR3 is 11 amino acids. CDR1 and CDR2 (germline): MNHEY, SVGAGI. The V and J ends lost 4 bases and 8 bases respectively, with 8 bases between them. In DNA form, the CDR3 reads TGTGCCAGCAGTTTAACGGAAGGCTACACCTTC. The encoded protein is CASSLTEGYTF.

The genes are TRBV6-5 and TRBJ2-7; 10 nucleotides line up with TRBD2. Germline CDR1 is MNHEY and CDR2 is SVGAGI. The J segment lost 0 bases and the V segment lost 4 bases, leaving 6 bases of the junction unmatched. The CDR3 length is 16 residues. CDR3 region: CASSFLSGGRSYEQYF. The CDR3 DNA reads TGTGCCAGCAGTTTCCTTAGCGGGGGGCGCTCCTACGAGCAGTACTTC.

This clonotype has ten or more counts. The V and J genes are TRBV3-1 and TRBJ2-7; 9 bases agree with TRBD2. Germline loops: CDR1 LGHDT, CDR2 YNNKEL (reference sequence). There are 16 residues in the CDR3. J gave up 3 bases and V 4 bases, and 10 bases lay outside the gene matches. CDR3 amino acids: CASSPRRLAGLYEQYF. CDR3 DNA: TGTGCCAGCAGCCCAAGGCGGCTAGCGGGACTCTACGAGCAGTACTTC.

The chain joins TRBV18 to TRBJ2-1, with 9 bases matching TRBD2. The CDR3 is 14 residues long. Germline values: CDR1 KGHSH, CDR2 LQKENI. Trimming cost V 0 bases and J 8 bases; bases outside gene matches: 2. The CDR3 DNA reads TGTGCCAGCTCACCACCCGGGACTAGCTATGAGCAGTTCTTC. Translated: CASSPPGTSYEQFF.

This clonotype appeared many times. The chain uses TRBV2 and TRBJ1-5; 7 bases fit TRBD1. The V gene end was trimmed by 8 bases and the J gene end by 3 bases; junction bases not matched to a gene: 10. The CDR3 consists of 15 residues. Germline CDR1 reads SNHLY; CDR2 reads FYNNEI. CDR3 coding DNA: TGTGCCAGCCTCAGAGACAGGGTATTCAATCAGCCCCAGCATTTT. It encodes CASLRDRVFNQPQHF. The full variable domain, its missing parts supplied by reference TRBV2 and TRBJ1-5, is EPEVTQTPSHQVTQMGQEVILRCVPISNHLYFYWYRQILGQKVEFLVSFYNNEISEKSEIFDDQFSVERPDGSNFTLKIRSTKLEDSAMYFCASLRDRVFNQPQHFGDGTRLSIL.

Many counts were recorded for this clonotype. V usage is TRBV28 and J usage is TRBJ2-7; D is possibly TRBD1 (6 bases). The CDR3 is made up of 15 amino acids. The germline CDR1 and CDR2 sequences are MDHEN and SYDVKM. The V gene lost 4 bases and the J gene lost 5 bases, with 18 bases spanning the gap. The CDR3 here is CASSSPTGPGDEQYF. In nucleotides, the CDR3 is TGTGCCAGCAGTTCACCCACAGGGCCGGGCGACGAGCAGTACTTC.

In this sample, this clonotype turned up a few times. The chain is built from TRBV3-1 and TRBJ1-1; D is unresolved. The V and J ends lost 1 base and 3 bases respectively, with 12 bases between them. Germline CDR1 reads LGHDT; CDR2 reads YNNKEL (reference sequence). The CDR3 extends over 15 amino acids. The CDR3 sequence: CASSQVGGRDTEAFF. CDR3 coding DNA: TGTGCCAGCAGCCAAGTGGGAGGGAGGGACACTGAAGCTTTCTTT.